A selection of T cell receptor beta chains follows, all from one sample in a study of patients and donors after allogeneic stem cell transplantation. TCRdb passed the RT-PCR reads through MiXCR, listing each CDR3 protein once. The sample carries about 230,000 distinct CDR3 sequences, 13% to 15% recorded once. Input material: blood, either unsorted or a sorted T cell fraction (not recorded which). The receptors here all came from a human donor who was either an allogeneic HSCT recipient or a stem cell or donor lymphocyte infusion donor (not recorded which). It is not recorded whose cells these are; they may come from a transplant donor. CDR3s include the opening cysteine and the closing phenylalanine or tryptophan. The order of the fields is V gene, clone size, D gene, J gene, CDR3 length, CDR3 DNA, CDR3 protein. D genes are given only for firm matches. The size field is filled for only some rows; it gives once, few, many or a size class.

>TRBV30|few|TRBD2|TRBJ2-7|12
TGTGCCTTTTGGGAGGGGTCCTACGAGCAGTACTTC
CAFWEGSYEQYF
>TRBV7-8|few|-|TRBJ2-1|17
TGTGCCAGCAGCTTATCAATGGGACACCGGCCGGGCAATGAGCAGTTCTTC
CASSLSMGHRPGNEQFF
>TRBV6-1|-|TRBD2|TRBJ2-7|15
TGTGCCAGCAATCTAGCGGGGTTGAGCTCCTACGAGCAGTACTTC
CASNLAGLSSYEQYF
>TRBV6-1|few|-|TRBJ1-5|14
TGTGCCAGCGGGGCAGGGGAGGGCAATCAGCCCCAGCATTTT
CASGAGEGNQPQHF
>TRBV5-1|few|-|TRBJ2-3|14
TGCGCCAGCGGCCGTTCTGCCGACACAGATACGCAGTATTTT
CASGRSADTDTQYF
>TRBV9|-|-|TRBJ1-2|14
TGTGCCAGCAGCTGGGCAGGGTTGAACTATGGCTACACCTTC
CASSWAGLNYGYTF
>TRBV5-4|-|TRBD2|TRBJ2-5|15
TGTGCCAGCAGCTTGCGGGGGGAGTTGGGAGAGACCCAGTACTTC
CASSLRGELGETQYF
>TRBV9|many|TRBD1|TRBJ1-2|14
TGTGCCAGCAGCGCCCGAACAGGGGGGAGCGGCTACACCTTC
CASSARTGGSGYTF
>TRBV5-1|many|-|TRBJ1-3|17
TGCGCCAGCAGCGACGACCGGGGGAGCTTTTCTGGAAACACCATATATTTT
CASSDDRGSFSGNTIYF
>TRBV29-1|many|TRBD1|TRBJ2-7|14
TGCAGCGTTGATTGGGACAGGGTTCAACACGAGCAGTACTTC
CSVDWDRVQHEQYF
>TRBV5-4|-|-|TRBJ1-2|15
TGTGCCAGCAGCCCCGGTGGGGGTTATAACTATGGCTACACCTTC
CASSPGGGYNYGYTF
>TRBV19|once|-|TRBJ2-3|15
TGTGCCAGTAGTATGGTGAGAACGTACGCGGCCGGGGGGTATTTT
CASSMVRTYAAGGYF
>TRBV7-3|few|TRBD2|TRBJ2-1|16
TGTGCCAGCAGCTTATCTCCGGGACTAGCGGTGAATGAGCAGTTCTTC
CASSLSPGLAVNEQFF
>TRBV12-3/TRBV12-4|-|TRBD1|TRBJ2-7|13
TGTGCCAGCACCACGACAGGGGTCTACGAGCAGTACTTC
CASTTTGVYEQYF
>TRBV18|-|TRBD1|TRBJ2-5|14
TGTGCCAGCTCCCAGGGGGCCAACCAAGAGACCCAGTACTTC
CASSQGANQETQYF
>TRBV11-3|few|-|TRBJ1-1|16
TGTGCCAGCAGCCCTGGATCATGGACGGTGGACACTGAAGCTTTCTTT
CASSPGSWTVDTEAFF
>TRBV6-1|-|TRBD2|TRBJ2-3|16
TGTGCCAGTGCGGGGGCCAGGGCTAGCGGGAGGCATACGCAGTATTTT
CASAGARASGRHTQYF
>TRBV6-1|few|-|TRBJ1-3|15
TGTGCCAGCAGTGACAGGGCCGTCTCTGGAAACACCATATATTTT
CASSDRAVSGNTIYF
>TRBV7-7|many|TRBD2|TRBJ2-5|14
TGTGCCAGCAGCTTTGGGGGGGGACAAGAGACCCAGTACTTC
CASSFGGGQETQYF
>TRBV20-1|few|-|TRBJ1-2|14
TGCAGTGCTAGGCCCAGGGGCCCTAACTATGGCTACACCTTC
CSARPRGPNYGYTF
>TRBV5-1|many|TRBD2|TRBJ2-5|16
TGCGCCAGCAGCGGCTCTAGCGGGAGACCGTCGGAGACCCAGTACTTC
CASSGSSGRPSETQYF
>TRBV4-2|many|TRBD1|TRBJ2-3|15
TGTGCCAGCAGCCAAGAGGACAGGGTAGGCGATACGCAGTATTTT
CASSQEDRVGDTQYF
>TRBV10-3|many|-|TRBJ1-2|13
TGTGCCATCACAGTCAGACTGAACTATGGCTACACCTTC
CAITVRLNYGYTF
>TRBV9|-|TRBD2|TRBJ2-4|15
TGTGCCAGCAGCGTTTTGGGGCGGGGGGAAAACATTCAGTACTTC
CASSVLGRGENIQYF
>TRBV5-1|few|-|TRBJ1-1|11
TGCGCCAGCAGAACAGGAACTGAAGCTTTCTTT
CASRTGTEAFF
>TRBV9|-|-|TRBJ2-3|16
TGTGCCAGCAGCCCCTCAGGGACATATTACACAGATACGCAGTATTTT
CASSPSGTYYTDTQYF
>TRBV5-1|-|TRBD1|TRBJ2-1|15
TGCGCCAGCAGCGCCAGGACAGGGGGTACCAATGAGCAGTTCTTC
CASSARTGGTNEQFF
>TRBV5-1|many|-|TRBJ1-1|16
TGCGCCAGCAGCTTGCGTCCAGGGACAATGAACACTGAAGCTTTCTTT
CASSLRPGTMNTEAFF
>TRBV12-3/TRBV12-4|few|TRBD1|TRBJ2-7|14
TGTGCCAGCAGGGCCGGGACAGGCGCTATCCGGCAGTACTTC
CASRAGTGAIRQYF
>TRBV4-1|few|-|TRBJ1-2|15
TGCGCCAGCAGCCTAAACAACAGGGATAGAGAAGGCTACACCTTC
CASSLNNRDREGYTF
>TRBV5-1|many|TRBD1|TRBJ1-2|17
TGCGCCAGCAGCCCACAAGTCCGGGACAGCGGGAACTATGGCTACACCTTC
CASSPQVRDSGNYGYTF
>TRBV5-6|-|-|TRBJ1-6|17
TGTGCCAGCAGCTCATTCCGCCTCGGACAGACCGGTTCACCCCTCCACTTT
CASSSFRLGQTGSPLHF
>TRBV27|-|-|TRBJ1-4|16
TGTGCCAGCAGTTTATCAGAAGGACAGCCGAATGAAAAACTGTTTTTT
CASSLSEGQPNEKLFF
>TRBV20-1|-|-|TRBJ2-3|13
TGCAGTGCCCAGAGACATAACACAGATACGCAGTATTTT
CSAQRHNTDTQYF
>TRBV7-2|many|TRBD1|TRBJ2-3|14
TGTGCCAGCAGCTCGACAGGGAACACAGATACGCAGTATTTT
CASSSTGNTDTQYF
>TRBV20-1|many|-|TRBJ1-1|11
TGCAGTGCTAGAGGAGGGCCTGAAGCTTTCTTT
CSARGGPEAFF
>TRBV12-3/TRBV12-4|-|TRBD1|TRBJ2-1|15
TGTGCCAGCAGTTGGGGGGACAGGGCGAATGGTGAGCAGTTCTTC
CASSWGDRANGEQFF
>TRBV7-9|-|-|TRBJ1-1|11
TGTGCCAGCAGCTCCAGCCAGAAAGCTTTCTTT
CASSSSQKAFF
>TRBV7-3|-|-|TRBJ2-7|15
TGTGCCAGCAGCTTAACCCCGCAACCCCTCTACGAGCAGTACTTC
CASSLTPQPLYEQYF
>TRBV2|-|-|TRBJ1-2|14
TGTGCCAGCAGTGTAACGCAGGGTGACTATGGCTACACCTTC
CASSVTQGDYGYTF
>TRBV5-1|few|-|TRBJ1-6|14
TGCGCCAGCAGCTTGGGGACAGAAAATTCACCCCTCCACTTT
CASSLGTENSPLHF
>TRBV20-1|few|TRBD2|TRBJ2-5|14
TGCAGTGCTAGTTTGCCTAGCGGACAAGAGACCCAGTACTTC
CSASLPSGQETQYF
>TRBV3-1|few|TRBD1|TRBJ2-6|18
TGTGCCAGCAGCCAACCGGGACAGGGAGCCCCTGGGGCCAACGTCCTGACTTTC
CASSQPGQGAPGANVLTF
>TRBV18|-|TRBD2|TRBJ2-1|16
TGTGCCAGCTCAGCTAATAGCGGGAGCTCCTACAATGAGCAGTTCTTC
CASSANSGSSYNEQFF
>TRBV28|few|-|TRBJ1-4|14
TGTGCCAGCAGTCTTGGGACATTCGGGGAAAAACTGTTTTTT
CASSLGTFGEKLFF
>TRBV11-3|many|-|TRBJ2-1|14
TGTGCCAGCAGCTTAGGGGCTAGCTCGGATGAGCAGTTCTTC
CASSLGASSDEQFF
>TRBV27|-|-|TRBJ2-7|13
TGTGCCAGCAGTTGGGCCCGGAGTAGCGAGCAGTACTTC
CASSWARSSEQYF
>TRBV11-3|many|TRBD1|TRBJ1-1|14
TGTGCCAGCAGCCCACGGACAGGGAACACTGAAGCTTTCTTT
CASSPRTGNTEAFF
>TRBV21-1|many|-|TRBJ2-5|15
TGTGCCAGCAGCACTATGGGGACATCTCAAGAGACCCAGTACTTC
CASSTMGTSQETQYF
>TRBV28|many|-|TRBJ2-1|18
TGTGCCAGCTCTAATCAGAAGGAGCTCCTAAAGGGATACAATGAGCAGTTCTTC
CASSNQKELLKGYNEQFF
>TRBV19|few|-|TRBJ1-1|16
TGTGCCAGTAGTATAGGAGGAAGAGGGAGGTCGACTGAAGCTTTCTTT
CASSIGGRGRSTEAFF
>TRBV20-1|-|-|TRBJ1-1|13
TGCAGTGCTAGAGATGGTGCAGACACTGAAGCTTTCTTT
CSARDGADTEAFF
>TRBV20-1|many|-|TRBJ1-2|14
TGCAGTGCTAGAGATTCCGGGACGGTCTATGGCTACACCTTC
CSARDSGTVYGYTF